These 27 T cell receptor beta chains originate from one sample sequenced in a study of CD8+CD57+ T cells in acquired aplastic anemia. Investigators profiled TCR beta VDJ and CDR3 from genomic DNA template. TCRdb ran MiXCR on the reads and lists one entry per CDR3 protein. The profile shows some 130,000 distinct CDR3 sequences, around two fifths of them singletons. Sequenced sample: sorted CD4+, CD8+, or CD8+CD57+ T cells (not recorded which) from PBMCs. These TCRs come from a human donor in good health, serving as a control.

V is TRBV24-1 and J is TRBJ2-7; no clear D. V was shortened by 1 base and J by 2 bases, with 5 bases between the two germline ends. This CDR3 comprises 13 residues. Germline CDR1 and CDR2: KGHDR and SFDVKD. CDR3 amino acids: CATSDLGTYEQYF. The CDR3 DNA reads TGTGCCACCAGTGATTTAGGCACCTACGAGCAGTACTTC.

Ten or more counts support this clonotype. This sequence joins TRBV19 and TRBJ1-6, with 7 bases aligning to TRBD1. In germline, CDR1 is LNHDA, CDR2 SQIVND (reference sequence). The CDR3 has 15 amino acids. J was trimmed by 9 bases and V by 1 base; bases with no gene match: 6. CDR3 in DNA: TGTGCCAGTAGTATAGGGGCCAGGGACAGTTCACCCCTCCACTTT. Translated: CASSIGARDSSPLHF.

This clonotype was detected only a few times. The chain carries TRBV11-3 and TRBJ1-4, with D perhaps TRBD1 (5 bases). The germline V gene has CDR1 SGHNT and CDR2 YENEEA. The CDR3 consists of 15 residues. V dropped 5 bases and J dropped 4 bases, with 14 bases sitting between them. CDR3 DNA sequence: TGTGCCAGCAGCAGCTACGACAGACTTAATGAAAAACTGTTTTTT. Amino acids: CASSSYDRLNEKLFF.

This clonotype was observed a few times. Just one base apart from a much larger clone, this may be a read error. The conserved closing phenylalanine or tryptophan is absent in this CDR3, likely reflecting a read error. The rearrangement links TRBV12-3 or TRBV12-4 to TRBJ1-5; no reliable D call. The V gene lost 5 bases and the J gene lost 4 bases, with 12 bases spanning the gap. The CDR3 length is 14 residues. The chain's CDR3 is CASSPSPPNQPQHL. The CDR3 DNA is TGTGCCAGCAGTCCATCGCCCCCGAATCAGCCCCAGCATCTT.

This clonotype showed up many times. V gene TRBV20-1 combines with J gene TRBJ2-7, with 7 bases lining up with TRBD2. The germline V gene has CDR1 DFQATT and CDR2 SNEGSKA (reference sequence). This CDR3 is built from 13 residues. V lost 6 bases to trimming and J lost 0 bases; unmatched junction nucleotides: 5. The CDR3 protein is CSAMPSGSYEQYF. CDR3 nucleotide sequence: TGCAGTGCCATGCCTAGCGGCTCCTACGAGCAGTACTTC.

Concerning this clonotype itself: One end of the junction does not line up with germline, which may come from a read error. The chain recombines TRBV5-6 with TRBJ1-1; D is possibly TRBD1 (5 bases). The V gene's germline CDR1 is SGHDT and CDR2 YYEEEE. There are 18 residues in the CDR3. The CDR3: CASSPNVVHRRVSTEASF. The CDR3 coding sequence is TGTGCCAGCAGCCCGAACGTTGTACACAGGAGGGTATCCACTGAAGCTTCCTTT.

This clonotype was observed at least ten times. The chain recombines TRBV25-1 with TRBJ2-5; 9 bases map to TRBD2. V shed 9 bases and J 2 bases; nucleotides not matched to a gene: 13. The CDR3 has 16 residues. Germline-derived CDR1 and CDR2 are MGHDK and SYGVNS. The CDR3 loop is CASRPGVAGAQETQYF. DNA of the CDR3: TGTGCCAGTAGGCCTGGGGTAGCGGGAGCTCAAGAGACCCAGTACTTC.

Details on this clonotype: At one boundary the junction diverges from the germline segment, which might be a read error. The chain joins TRBV6-1 to TRBJ1-2; D not resolved. The CDR3 length is 13 residues. Germline loops: CDR1 MNHNS, CDR2 SASEGT. CDR3 region: CASSEEGGSRYTF. Here the CDR3 DNA reads TGCGCCAGCAGTGAAGAGGGCGGGTCAAGGTACACCTTC.

This clonotype was found many times. The chain's CDR3 is CASSWGDYGYTF. The CDR3 DNA reads TGTGCCAGCAGTTGGGGTGACTATGGCTACACCTTC. The V call is TRBV12-3 or TRBV12-4, the J call TRBJ1-2; D is undetermined. CDR3 length equals 12 residues. The ends were cut back, 4 bases at V and 3 bases at J, with 6 bases in the middle.

This clonotype has only a few counts. The CDR3 DNA reads as TGTGCCTTTAGGGTGGACTATGGCTACACCTTC. Amino acid sequence: CAFRVDYGYTF. The rearrangement uses TRBV30 and TRBJ1-2; no firm D call. Germline V gene sequence: CDR1 GTSNPN, CDR2 SVGIG (reference sequence). This CDR3 is 11 amino acids long. The V end was cut by 7 bases, the J end by 3 bases, with 9 bases between.

V usage is TRBV6-2 or TRBV6-3 and J usage is TRBJ2-7; TRBD1 matches at 7 bases. This CDR3 has 13 residues. V shed 6 bases, J shed 5 bases, and the junction held 7 bases outside the gene matches. Germline V gives CDR1 MNHEY, CDR2 SVGEGT. The CDR3 region is CASRSQGTNEQYF. CDR3 sequence (DNA): TGTGCCAGCAGGTCACAGGGGACGAACGAGCAGTACTTC.

The chain links TRBV4-2 to TRBJ2-1; TRBD2 matches 9 bases. The CDR3 is 16 amino acids. Per the germline V gene, CDR1 is LGHNA and CDR2 is YNFKEQ. V shed 5 bases and J 0 bases; nucleotides not matched to a gene: 5. The CDR3 region is CASSELAGSSYNEQFF. The CDR3 coding sequence is TGTGCCAGCAGCGAGCTAGCGGGAAGCTCCTACAATGAGCAGTTCTTC.

About this clonotype itself: The junction departs from the called germline gene at one end, perhaps through a read error. This chain connects TRBV12-3 or TRBV12-4 to TRBJ2-7; TRBD2 matches 7 bases. This CDR3 is 12 amino acids long. The CDR3 loop is CASSLAGGRSRF. The CDR3 DNA is TGTGCCAGCAGTTTAGCGGGAGGGCGTTCCCGTTTC.

The J gene is TRBJ2-6, the V gene TRBV2; 8 nucleotides align to TRBD1. Germline CDR1 reads SNHLY; CDR2 reads FYNNEI. The CDR3 runs 13 residues. The junction had 6 bases not matched to a gene; V was cut back by 7 bases and J by 10 bases. Here the CDR3 reads CASKQDRVNVLTF. The CDR3 nucleotides read TGTGCCAGCAAACAGGACAGGGTGAACGTCCTGACTTTC. Complete variable domain (other parts from reference TRBV2 and TRBJ2-6): EPEVTQTPSHQVTQMGQEVILRCVPISNHLYFYWYRQILGQKVEFLVSFYNNEISEKSEIFDDQFSVERPDGSNFTLKIRSTKLEDSAMYFCASKQDRVNVLTFGAGSRLTVL.

This chain connects TRBV7-2 to TRBJ2-1; unclear D gene. In germline, CDR1 is SGHTA, CDR2 FQGNSA. V shed 5 bases and J shed 9 bases, with 11 bases lying between them. The CDR3 extends over 12 amino acids. The CDR3 protein is CASSPERSEQFF. The CDR3 DNA follows: TGTGCCAGCAGCCCCGAACGCAGTGAGCAGTTCTTC.

This clonotype was picked up many times. The V call is TRBV18, the J call TRBJ1-1, with unresolved D. With 6 bases removed from V and 2 bases from J, the gap between germline ends came to 10 bases. From germline, CDR1 is KGHSH and CDR2 LQKENI. The CDR3 runs 13 residues. CDR3 region: CASSPKGNTEAFF. In DNA, the CDR3 is TGTGCCAGCTCCCCGAAAGGTAACACTGAAGCTTTCTTT.

This clonotype was counted ten times or more. The chain couples TRBV7-8 to TRBJ2-2; 7 nucleotides match TRBD1. Germline lookup yields CDR1 SGHVS and CDR2 FQNEAQ. This CDR3 is built from 16 residues. Losses at the gene ends were 1 base for V and 5 bases for J; bases not matched to a gene: 7. The CDR3: CASSLGLGGVTGELFF. The DNA of the CDR3 is TGTGCCAGCAGCTTAGGTTTAGGGGGCGTTACCGGGGAGCTGTTTTTT.

In its sample, this clonotype was seen many times. The rearrangement uses TRBV19 and TRBJ2-2, with TRBD2 matching 10 bases. The germline CDR1 and CDR2 sequences are LNHDA and SQIVND (reference sequence). The CDR3 loop spans 14 amino acids. V was clipped by 7 bases and J by 6 bases; unmatched bases: 5. CDR3 protein: CASTRTSGSGELFF. The CDR3 coding sequence is TGTGCCAGTACTCGGACTAGCGGTTCCGGGGAGCTGTTTTTT.

Comment on this clonotype: The junction does not match germline at one end; this may be a read error. The V call is TRBV6-5, the J call TRBJ2-1; maybe TRBD1 (6 bases). The germline V gene has CDR1 MNHEY and CDR2 SVGAGI. This CDR3 spans 15 amino acids. CDR3 sequence: CASSYSQGRRNEQSF. In DNA form, the CDR3 reads TGTGCCAGCAGTTACTCGCAGGGGCGCAGGAATGAGCAGTCCTTC.

This clonotype was counted only a few times. The chain joins TRBV27 to TRBJ2-7; D gene ambiguous. Germline CDR1 MNHEY, CDR2 SMNVEV (reference sequence). This CDR3 is built from 11 residues. The V gene lost 4 bases and the J gene lost 5 bases, with 6 bases spanning the gap. CDR3 nucleotides: TGTGCCAGCAGTTCCCCCCACGAGCAGTACTTC. Its translation: CASSSPHEQYF.

This clonotype was recorded many times. The V and J genes are TRBV20-1 and TRBJ1-2; TRBD1 agrees at 8 bases. Trimming removed 4 bases from V and 6 bases from J; junction bases left unmatched: 4. Germline loops: CDR1 DFQATT, CDR2 SNEGSKA (reference sequence). This CDR3 contains 12 residues. CDR3 region: CSATGQVDGYTF. DNA of the CDR3: TGCAGTGCTACGGGACAGGTGGATGGCTACACCTTC.

The chain has TRBV10-3 and TRBJ1-2, with a possible D match to TRBD1 (5 bases). Per the germline V gene, CDR1 is ENHRY and CDR2 is SYGVKD. The CDR3 is 13 amino acids. Trimming removed 7 bases from V and 8 bases from J, with 17 bases in between. The DNA for the CDR3 is TGTGCCATCAACCTAGACGGGACGTTCGGCTACACCTTC. Protein sequence: CAINLDGTFGYTF.

This clonotype was picked up many times. The V gene is TRBV13, the J gene TRBJ1-2; D is ambiguous. The germline V and J ends were trimmed by 6 bases and 5 bases, with 25 bases remaining between them. CDR1 PRHDT and CDR2 FYEKMQ come from the germline V gene (reference sequence). CDR3 length equals 17 residues. The DNA for the CDR3 is TGTGCCAGCAGACCTTCCTGGTCGCCCCGGACGAGTTATGGCTACACCTTC. The encoded protein is CASRPSWSPRTSYGYTF.

Many counts were recorded for this clonotype. The CDR3 sequence is CASSRTISSTDTQYF. DNA of the CDR3: TGTGCCAGCTCACGGACGATTTCTAGCACAGATACGCAGTATTTT. This rearrangement joins TRBV18 to TRBJ2-3; no firm D call. This CDR3 has 15 amino acids. Per germline, CDR1 KGHSH and CDR2 LQKENI. V was clipped by 4 bases and J by 0 bases, with 11 bases between them.

The V gene is TRBV20-1, the J gene TRBJ1-1, with 9 nucleotides matching TRBD1. J lost 6 bases, V lost 3 bases, and 5 bases had no gene match. The CDR3 contains 13 residues. Germline V lookup: CDR1 DFQATT, CDR2 SNEGSKA (reference sequence). The CDR3 here is CSASLQGAAEAFF. DNA of the CDR3: TGCAGTGCTAGTCTACAGGGGGCGGCTGAAGCTTTCTTT.

The V call is TRBV29-1, the J call TRBJ2-3; D gene ambiguous. This CDR3 has 13 amino acids. Deletions cut 1 base from V and 4 bases from J, with 9 bases between. Germline V lookup: CDR1 SQVTM, CDR2 ANQGSEA. The DNA of the CDR3 is TGCAGCGTTGAAGGCGTCATCCCAGATACGCAGTATTTT. Residues: CSVEGVIPDTQYF.

This chain joins TRBV2 and TRBJ2-1, with D uncertain. The germline gives CDR1 SNHLY, CDR2 FYNNEI. V was clipped by 8 bases and J by 10 bases, with 15 bases between them. This CDR3 is 12 amino acids long. The chain's CDR3 is CASDEAGWEQFF. CDR3 DNA: TGTGCCAGCGACGAGGCAGGTTGGGAGCAGTTCTTC.